This T cell receptor beta chain emerged from a study of T cells in Graves' hyperthyroidism and ophthalmopathy. RNA transcripts served as the template for amplifying TCR beta CDR3 regions. During a first-round RT-PCR of the TCR CDR3, the HTBI primer set was used. TCRdb called the multiplex PCR reads again in MiXCR, with one record for every CDR3 protein. The sample gives 250,000 to 350,000 distinct CDR3 sequences, approximately 15% of which show up once; less than 70% is in the top ten. Clinical symptoms, serum thyroxine, TRAb, thyroid ultrasound and orbital computed tomography established diagnosis. The clonotype comes from an older woman with Graves' ophthalmopathy. The specimen sequenced was blood.

CDR3 sequence (DNA): TGTGCCAGCAGCGGCCCGGGGTCTAGCGGGGGAAGGGAGCTGTTTTTT. Protein sequence: CASSGPGSSGGRELFF. The gene calls are TRBV9 and TRBJ2-2; 10 bases are shared with TRBD2. J gave up 9 bases and V 3 bases, and 11 bases lay outside the gene matches. CDR3 size: 16 residues. CDR1 and CDR2 (germline): SGDLS, YYNGEE.